The subject of this entry is one T cell receptor (beta chain). Its antigen is undetermined. The sample originates from a study of T cells and Merkel cell carcinoma outcomes. Some clones are missing from TCRdb's copy, which holds only in-frame ones; the method was immunoSEQ multiplex PCR. This table holds several thousand clones, around 84% found once. General study points: In Merkel cell carcinoma, repertoire and T-cell density reportedly predicted outcomes.

This CDR3 comprises 15 residues. Germline lookup yields CDR1 MNHEY and CDR2 SVGAGI. The V end lost 5 bases, the J end lost 4 bases, and 17 bases lay between the germline ends. The TCR sequence derives from a human donor with Merkel cell carcinoma. Sequencing was performed on tumor tissue from Merkel cell carcinoma. The chain combines TRBV6-5 with TRBJ1-2, with D tentatively TRBD1 (5 bases). The CDR3 nucleotides read TGTGCCAGCAGTCAATATACAGGAACGGGCTATGGCTACACCTTC. Protein product: CASSQYTGTGYGYTF.